The 6 T cell receptor beta chains below were found in one sample sequenced in a study of identical twins. TCRdb re-derived calls from the 5' RACE reads in MiXCR, one entry per CDR3 protein. The sample records roughly 480,000 distinct CDR3 sequences, approximately 24% being singletons. The sample also formed part of further work on T cells expressing NK-cell markers.

The specimen was CD4+ T cells sorted from blood. The receptors were gathered from a young woman in good health.

This chain joins TRBV7-3 and TRBJ1-1; D gene ambiguous. The V end lost 1 base, the J end lost 0 bases, and 12 bases lay between the germline ends. The germline CDR1 and CDR2 sequences are SGHTA and FQGTGA. The CDR3 is made up of 16 amino acids. CDR3 bases: TGTGCCAGCAGCTTAAACCGCCCGAGAATGAACACTGAAGCTTTCTTT. Protein: CASSLNRPRMNTEAFF.

The chain combines TRBV7-8 with TRBJ2-3; no clear D. Germline assignment: CDR1 SGHVS and CDR2 FQNEAQ. CDR3 length: 16 residues. With 0 bases removed from V and 6 bases from J, the gap between germline ends came to 16 bases. The CDR3: CASSLAQRARADTQYF. The CDR3 DNA sequence: TGTGCCAGCAGCTTAGCGCAAAGGGCCCGGGCGGATACGCAGTATTTT.

The rearrangement links TRBV12-3 or TRBV12-4 to TRBJ2-3; the D gene is possibly TRBD2 (5 bases). The CDR3 runs to 16 residues. The germline V and J ends were trimmed by 6 bases and 6 bases, with 22 bases remaining between them. The CDR3 loop is CASRPIRGLRRDTQYF. The CDR3 region has the DNA TGTGCCAGCAGACCCATCCGCGGACTCCGCCGGGATACGCAGTATTTT.

The CDR3 coding sequence is TGTGCCAGCAGCTTGTCCAGGGAGATAGACTACGAGCAGTACTTC. As protein: CASSLSREIDYEQYF. The J gene is TRBJ2-7, the V gene TRBV5-6, with D possibly called TRBD1 or TRBD2 (5 bases each). Germline loops: CDR1 SGHDT, CDR2 YYEEEE. Trimming took off 1 base at V and 3 bases at J, with 14 bases between the two ends. This CDR3 has 15 residues. Drawing the rest from reference TRBV5-6 and TRBJ2-7, the complete variable domain is DAGVTQSPTHLIKTRGQQVTLRCSPKSGHDTVSWYQQALGQGPQFIFQYYEEEERQRGNFPDRFSGHQFPNYSSELNVNALLLGDSALYLCASSLSREIDYEQYFGPGTRLTVT.

This clonotype has only a few counts. The rearrangement uses TRBV30 and TRBJ2-5; D is unclear. The V gene lost 2 bases and the J gene lost 1 base, with 8 bases spanning the gap. Germline values: CDR1 GTSNPN, CDR2 SVGIG (reference sequence). The CDR3 extends over 13 amino acids. CDR3 sequence: CAWSTSLQETQYF. Written as DNA, the CDR3 is TGTGCCTGGAGTACCTCCCTCCAAGAGACCCAGTACTTC. The variable domain in full, with the rest retrieved from reference TRBV30 and TRBJ2-5, is SQTIHQWPATLVQPVGSPLSLECTVEGTSNPNLYWYRQAAGRGLQLLFYSVGIGQISSEVPQNLSASRPQDRQFILSSKKLLLSDSGFYLCAWSTSLQETQYFGPGTRLLVL.

A few counts support this clonotype. The V call is TRBV4-2, the J call TRBJ2-5, with 14 bases that match TRBD2. The CDR3 extends over 15 amino acids. Germline CDR1 LGHNA, CDR2 YNFKEQ. J gave up 4 bases and V 4 bases, and 2 bases lay outside the gene matches. The CDR3 loop is CASSRLAGGGETQYF. In nucleotides, the CDR3 is TGTGCCAGCAGCCGACTAGCGGGGGGGGGAGAGACCCAGTACTTC.